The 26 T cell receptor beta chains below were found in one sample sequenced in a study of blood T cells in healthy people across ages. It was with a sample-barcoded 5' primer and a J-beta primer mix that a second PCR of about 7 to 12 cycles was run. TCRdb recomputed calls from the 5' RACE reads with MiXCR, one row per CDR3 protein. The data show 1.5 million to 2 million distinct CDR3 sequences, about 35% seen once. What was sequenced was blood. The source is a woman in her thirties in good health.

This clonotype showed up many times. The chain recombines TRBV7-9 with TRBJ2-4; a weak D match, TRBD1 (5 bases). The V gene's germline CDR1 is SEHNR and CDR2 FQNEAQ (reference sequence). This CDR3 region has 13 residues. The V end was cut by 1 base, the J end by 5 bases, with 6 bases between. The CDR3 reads CASSLVGENIQYF. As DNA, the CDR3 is TGTGCCAGCAGCTTAGTAGGGGAAAACATTCAGTACTTC.

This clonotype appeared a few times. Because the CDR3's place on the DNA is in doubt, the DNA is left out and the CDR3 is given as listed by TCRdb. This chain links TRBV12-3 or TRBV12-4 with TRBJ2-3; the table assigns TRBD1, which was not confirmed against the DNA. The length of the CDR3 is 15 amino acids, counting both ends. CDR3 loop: CASSFGRGSTDTRYF.

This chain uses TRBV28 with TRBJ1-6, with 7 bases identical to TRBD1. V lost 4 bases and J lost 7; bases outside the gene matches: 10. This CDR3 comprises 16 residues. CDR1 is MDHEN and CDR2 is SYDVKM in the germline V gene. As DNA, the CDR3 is TGTGCCAGCAGTTCGGGCCCGGGACAGAGAAATTCACCCCTCCACTTT. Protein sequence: CASSSGPGQRNSPLHF.

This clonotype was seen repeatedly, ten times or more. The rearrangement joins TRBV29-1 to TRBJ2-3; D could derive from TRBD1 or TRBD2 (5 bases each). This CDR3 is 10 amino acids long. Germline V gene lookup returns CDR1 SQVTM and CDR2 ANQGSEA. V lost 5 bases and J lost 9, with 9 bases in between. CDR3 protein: CSVYGDTQYF. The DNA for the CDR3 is TGCAGCGTTTATGGGGACACGCAGTATTTT.

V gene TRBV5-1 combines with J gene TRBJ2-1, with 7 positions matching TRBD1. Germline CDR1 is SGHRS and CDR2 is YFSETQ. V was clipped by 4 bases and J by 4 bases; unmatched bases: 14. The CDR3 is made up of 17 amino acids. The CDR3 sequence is CASSPYTGTVFYNEQFF. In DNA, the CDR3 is TGCGCCAGCAGCCCATATACCGGGACAGTTTTTTACAATGAGCAGTTCTTC.

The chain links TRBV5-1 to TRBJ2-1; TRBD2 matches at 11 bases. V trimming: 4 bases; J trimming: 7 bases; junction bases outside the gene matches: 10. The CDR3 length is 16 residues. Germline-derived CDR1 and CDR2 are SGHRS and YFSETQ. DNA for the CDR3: TGCGCCAGCAGCGCCCTTACTAGCGGGGGAGGGAATGAGCAGTTCTTC. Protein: CASSALTSGGGNEQFF.

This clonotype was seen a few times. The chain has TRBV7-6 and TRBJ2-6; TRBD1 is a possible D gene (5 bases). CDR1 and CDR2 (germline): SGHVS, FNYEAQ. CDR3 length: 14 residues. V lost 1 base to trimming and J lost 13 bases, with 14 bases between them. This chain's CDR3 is CASSLESGSGVLTF. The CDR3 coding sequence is TGTGCCAGCAGCTTAGAGTCAGGGTCTGGGGTCCTGACTTTC.

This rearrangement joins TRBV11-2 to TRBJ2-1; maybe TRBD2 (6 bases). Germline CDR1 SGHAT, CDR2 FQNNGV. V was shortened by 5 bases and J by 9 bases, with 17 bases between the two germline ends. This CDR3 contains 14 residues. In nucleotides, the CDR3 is TGTGCCAGCAGCCGCCTGGGTGTGGGAGGTGAGCAGTTCTTC. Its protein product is CASSRLGVGGEQFF.

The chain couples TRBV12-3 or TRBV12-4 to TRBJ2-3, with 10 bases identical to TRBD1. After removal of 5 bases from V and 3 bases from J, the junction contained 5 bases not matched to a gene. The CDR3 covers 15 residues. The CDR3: CASSRTGGRTDTQYF. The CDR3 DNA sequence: TGTGCCAGCAGTAGGACAGGGGGTCGGACAGATACGCAGTATTTT.

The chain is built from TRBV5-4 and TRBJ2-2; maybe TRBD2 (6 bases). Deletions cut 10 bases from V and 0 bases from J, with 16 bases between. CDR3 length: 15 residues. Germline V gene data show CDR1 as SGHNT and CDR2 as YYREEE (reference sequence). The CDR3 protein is CAGSRDFANTGELFF. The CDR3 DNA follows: TGTGCCGGCTCCCGGGACTTTGCGAACACCGGGGAGCTGTTTTTT.

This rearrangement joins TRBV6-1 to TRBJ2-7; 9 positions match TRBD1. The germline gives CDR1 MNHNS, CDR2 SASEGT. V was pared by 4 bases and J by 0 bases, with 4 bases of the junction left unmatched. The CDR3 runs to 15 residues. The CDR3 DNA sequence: TGTGCCAGCAGTGTTACAGGGGGCTCCTCCTACGAGCAGTACTTC. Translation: CASSVTGGSSYEQYF.

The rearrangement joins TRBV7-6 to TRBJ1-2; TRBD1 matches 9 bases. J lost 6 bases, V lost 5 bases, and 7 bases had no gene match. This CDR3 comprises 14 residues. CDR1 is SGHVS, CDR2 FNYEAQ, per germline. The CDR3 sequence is CASSSYRTGDGYTF. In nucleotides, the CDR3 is TGTGCCAGCAGCAGCTACCGGACAGGGGATGGCTACACCTTC.

DNA of the CDR3: TGTGCCAGCAGTGCAGGGGGCTGGCAGCCCCAGCATTTT. As protein: CASSAGGWQPQHF. This chain links TRBV12-3 or TRBV12-4 with TRBJ1-5, with 8 positions matching TRBD1. V lost 5 bases to trimming and J lost 7 bases; unmatched junction nucleotides: 4. The CDR3 is made up of 13 amino acids.

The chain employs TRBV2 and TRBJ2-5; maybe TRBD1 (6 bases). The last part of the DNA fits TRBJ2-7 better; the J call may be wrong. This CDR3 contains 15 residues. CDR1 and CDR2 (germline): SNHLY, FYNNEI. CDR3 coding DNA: TGTGCCAGCAGTGAAGGAACAGGGATAACCTACGAGCAGTACTTC. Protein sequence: CASSEGTGITYEQYF.

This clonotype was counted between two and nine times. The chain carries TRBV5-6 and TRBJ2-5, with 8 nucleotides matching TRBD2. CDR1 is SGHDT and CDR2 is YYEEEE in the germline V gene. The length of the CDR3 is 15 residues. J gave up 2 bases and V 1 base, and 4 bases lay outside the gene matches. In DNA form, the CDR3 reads TGTGCCAGCAGCTTGAGGGCGGGAGGACAAGAGACCCAGTACTTC. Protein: CASSLRAGGQETQYF.

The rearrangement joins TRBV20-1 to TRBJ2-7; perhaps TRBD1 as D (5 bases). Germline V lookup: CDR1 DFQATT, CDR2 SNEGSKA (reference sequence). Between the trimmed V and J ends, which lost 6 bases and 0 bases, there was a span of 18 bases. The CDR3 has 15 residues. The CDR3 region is CSAAREGPHSYEQYF. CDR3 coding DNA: TGCAGTGCAGCCAGGGAAGGGCCCCACTCCTACGAGCAGTACTTC.

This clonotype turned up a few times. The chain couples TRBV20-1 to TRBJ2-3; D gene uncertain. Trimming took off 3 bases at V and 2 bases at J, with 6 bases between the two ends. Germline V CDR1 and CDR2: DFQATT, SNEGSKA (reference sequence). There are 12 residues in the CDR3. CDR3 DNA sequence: TGCAGTGCTAGGCGGCTCACAGATACGCAGTATTTT. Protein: CSARRLTDTQYF.

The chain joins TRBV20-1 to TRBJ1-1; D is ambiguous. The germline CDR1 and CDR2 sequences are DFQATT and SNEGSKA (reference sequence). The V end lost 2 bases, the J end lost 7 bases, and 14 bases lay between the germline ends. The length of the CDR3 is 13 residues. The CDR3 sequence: CSARTGQRSEAFF. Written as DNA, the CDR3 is TGCAGTGCTAGAACCGGGCAGCGCAGTGAAGCTTTCTTT.

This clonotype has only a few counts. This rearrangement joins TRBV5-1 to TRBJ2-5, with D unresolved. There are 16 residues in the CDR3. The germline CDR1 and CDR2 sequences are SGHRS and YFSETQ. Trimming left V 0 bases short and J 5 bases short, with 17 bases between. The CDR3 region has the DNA TGCGCCAGCAGCTTGGAATTCTCGGCCTCATATGAGACCCAGTACTTC. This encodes CASSLEFSASYETQYF. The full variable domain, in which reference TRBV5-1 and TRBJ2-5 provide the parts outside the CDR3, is KAGVTQTPRYLIKTRGQQVTLSCSPISGHRSVSWYQQTPGQGLQFLFEYFSETQRNKGNFPGRFSGRQFSNSRSEMNVSTLELGDSALYLCASSLEFSASYETQYFGPGTRLLVL.

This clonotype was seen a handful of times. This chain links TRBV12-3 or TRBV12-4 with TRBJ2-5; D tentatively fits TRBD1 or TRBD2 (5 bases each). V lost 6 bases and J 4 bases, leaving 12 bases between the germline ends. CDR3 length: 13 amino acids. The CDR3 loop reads CASRLRGIETQYF. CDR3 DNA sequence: TGTGCCAGCAGGCTGAGGGGAATAGAGACCCAGTACTTC.

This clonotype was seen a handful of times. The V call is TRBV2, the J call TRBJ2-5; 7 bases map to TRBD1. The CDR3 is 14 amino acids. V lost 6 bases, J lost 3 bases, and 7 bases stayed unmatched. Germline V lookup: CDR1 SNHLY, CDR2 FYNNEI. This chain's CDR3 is CASRGYRGKETQYF. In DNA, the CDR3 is TGTGCCAGCAGGGGTTACAGGGGAAAAGAGACCCAGTACTTC.

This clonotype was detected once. CDR3 coding DNA: TGTGCCAGCAGCCCCCAGGGGGGCTCAGATACGCAGTATTTT. Its protein product is CASSPQGGSDTQYF. This chain connects TRBV7-3 to TRBJ2-3; possibly TRBD1 for D (7 bases). Germline assignment: CDR1 SGHTA and CDR2 FQGTGA. Trimming took off 5 bases at V and 4 bases at J, with 13 bases between the two ends. The CDR3 consists of 14 residues.

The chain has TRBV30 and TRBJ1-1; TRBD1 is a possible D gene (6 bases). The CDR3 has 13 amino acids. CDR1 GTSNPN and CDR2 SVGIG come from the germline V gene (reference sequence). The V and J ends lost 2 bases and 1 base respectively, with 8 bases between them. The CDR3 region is CAWSRGQNTEAFF. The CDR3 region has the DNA TGTGCCTGGAGTAGGGGACAGAACACTGAAGCTTTCTTT.

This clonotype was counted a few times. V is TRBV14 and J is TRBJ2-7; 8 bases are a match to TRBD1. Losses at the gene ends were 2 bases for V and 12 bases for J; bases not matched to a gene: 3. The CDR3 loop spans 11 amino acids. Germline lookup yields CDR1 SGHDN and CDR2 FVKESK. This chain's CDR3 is CASSQRDRRYF. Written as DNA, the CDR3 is TGTGCCAGCAGCCAACGGGACAGGCGGTACTTC.

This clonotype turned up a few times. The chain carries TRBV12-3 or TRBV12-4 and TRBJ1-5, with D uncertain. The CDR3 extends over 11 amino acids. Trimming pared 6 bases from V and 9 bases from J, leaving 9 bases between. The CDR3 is CASRAIGPQHF. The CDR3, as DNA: TGTGCCAGCAGGGCGATCGGGCCCCAGCATTTT.

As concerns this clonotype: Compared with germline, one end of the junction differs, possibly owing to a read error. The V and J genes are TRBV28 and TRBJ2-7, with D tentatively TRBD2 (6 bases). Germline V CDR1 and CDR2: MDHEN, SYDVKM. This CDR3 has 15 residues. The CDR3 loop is CARSLSLAPSYEQYF. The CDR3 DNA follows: TGTGCCCGCAGTTTATCACTAGCCCCGTCCTACGAGCAGTACTTC. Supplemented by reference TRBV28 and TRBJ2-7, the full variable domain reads DVKVTQSSRYLVKRTGEKVFLECVQDMDHENMFWYRQDPGLGLRLIYFSYDVKMKEKGDIPEGYSVSREKKERFSLILESASTNQTSMYLCARSLSLAPSYEQYFGPGTRLTVT.